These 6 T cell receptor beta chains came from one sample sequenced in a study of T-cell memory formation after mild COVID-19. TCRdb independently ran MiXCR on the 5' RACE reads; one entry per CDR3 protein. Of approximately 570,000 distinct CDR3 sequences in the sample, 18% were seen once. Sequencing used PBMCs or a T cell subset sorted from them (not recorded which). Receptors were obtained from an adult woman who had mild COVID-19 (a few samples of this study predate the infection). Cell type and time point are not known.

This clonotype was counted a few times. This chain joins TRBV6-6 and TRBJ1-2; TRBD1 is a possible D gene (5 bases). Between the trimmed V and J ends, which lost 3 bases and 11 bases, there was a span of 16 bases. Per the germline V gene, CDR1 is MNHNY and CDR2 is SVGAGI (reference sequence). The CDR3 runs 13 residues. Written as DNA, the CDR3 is TGTGCCAGCAGTTATGAACAGGTCGACATGTACACCTTC. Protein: CASSYEQVDMYTF.

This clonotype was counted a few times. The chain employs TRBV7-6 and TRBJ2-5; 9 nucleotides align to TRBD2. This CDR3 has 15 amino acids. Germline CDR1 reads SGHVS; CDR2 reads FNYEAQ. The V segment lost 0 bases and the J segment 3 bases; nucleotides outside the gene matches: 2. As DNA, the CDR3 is TGTGCCAGCAGCTTAGCGCGGGGGGGGGAAGAGACCCAGTACTTC. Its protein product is CASSLARGGEETQYF.

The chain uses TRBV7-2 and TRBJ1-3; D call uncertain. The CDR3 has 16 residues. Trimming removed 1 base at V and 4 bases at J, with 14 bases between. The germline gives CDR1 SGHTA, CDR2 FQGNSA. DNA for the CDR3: TGTGCCAGCAGCTTAGTTGGCGCGGGGTCCGGAAACACCATATATTTT. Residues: CASSLVGAGSGNTIYF.

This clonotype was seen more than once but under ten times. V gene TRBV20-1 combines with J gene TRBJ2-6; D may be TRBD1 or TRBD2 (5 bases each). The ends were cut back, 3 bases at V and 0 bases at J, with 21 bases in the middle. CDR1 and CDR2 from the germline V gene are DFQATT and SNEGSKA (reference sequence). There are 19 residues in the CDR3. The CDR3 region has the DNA TGCAGTGCTAGTATGGTTGTTCCGGGACCCCCCTCTGGGGCCAACGTCCTGACTTTC. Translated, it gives CSASMVVPGPPSGANVLTF.

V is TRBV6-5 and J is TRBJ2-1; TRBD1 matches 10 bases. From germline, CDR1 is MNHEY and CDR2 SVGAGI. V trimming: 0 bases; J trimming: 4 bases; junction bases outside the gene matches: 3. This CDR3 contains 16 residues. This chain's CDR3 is CASSYSRDRGYNEQFF. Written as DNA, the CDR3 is TGTGCCAGCAGTTACTCGCGGGACAGGGGTTACAATGAGCAGTTCTTC.

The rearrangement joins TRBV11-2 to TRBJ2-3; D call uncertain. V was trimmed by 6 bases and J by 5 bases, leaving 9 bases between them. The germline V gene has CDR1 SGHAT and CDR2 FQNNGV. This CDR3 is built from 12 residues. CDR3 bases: TGTGCCAGCAGGGCTCTGGGAGATACGCAGTATTTT. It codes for CASRALGDTQYF.